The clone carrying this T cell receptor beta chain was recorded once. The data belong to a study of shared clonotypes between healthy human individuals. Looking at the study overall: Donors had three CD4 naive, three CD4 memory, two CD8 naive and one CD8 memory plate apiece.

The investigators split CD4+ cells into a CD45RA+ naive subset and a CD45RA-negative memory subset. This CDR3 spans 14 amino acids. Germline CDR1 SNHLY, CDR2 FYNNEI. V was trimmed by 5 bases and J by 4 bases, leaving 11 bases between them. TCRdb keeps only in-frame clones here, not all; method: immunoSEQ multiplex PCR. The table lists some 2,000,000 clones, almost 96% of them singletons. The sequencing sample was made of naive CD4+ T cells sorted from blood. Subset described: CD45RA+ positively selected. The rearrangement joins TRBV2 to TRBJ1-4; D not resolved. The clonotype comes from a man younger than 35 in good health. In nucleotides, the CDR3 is TGTGCCAGCAGTACGACACAAGTTAATGAAAAACTGTTTTTT. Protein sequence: CASSTTQVNEKLFF.